This T cell receptor (beta chain) appears in the sequencing data of a study of blood T cell repertoires in COVID-19. Study-wide context: Both acute and convalescent COVID-19 samples were obtained from the United States, Italy and Spain. Sample material is recorded as cDNA or gDNA derived from T cells, B-cell-depleted T cells, or PBMCs.

The CDR3 is 16 amino acids. J was trimmed by 2 bases and V by 4 bases; bases with no gene match: 11. Per the germline V gene, CDR1 is MDHEN and CDR2 is SYDVKM. Original analysis: For nucleated cells, counts were estimated from reference gene primer amplification. Repertoires were generated with immunoSEQ multiplex PCR, while TCRdb's copy carries only in-frame clones and drops some. V and J calls and clone size come straight from that table; D and trimming were deduced from the DNA. The table records some 44,000 clones, about 90% of them present only once. This receptor was obtained from a human donor in a cohort sampled during active COVID-19. The gene calls are TRBV28 and TRBJ2-7, with 7 bases aligning to TRBD2. The sequenced sample was peripheral blood. DNA of the CDR3: TGTGCCAGCAGTTCCTCCGAAGCGGGGCCCCCCTACGAGCAGTACTTC. Translation gives CASSSSEAGPPYEQYF.